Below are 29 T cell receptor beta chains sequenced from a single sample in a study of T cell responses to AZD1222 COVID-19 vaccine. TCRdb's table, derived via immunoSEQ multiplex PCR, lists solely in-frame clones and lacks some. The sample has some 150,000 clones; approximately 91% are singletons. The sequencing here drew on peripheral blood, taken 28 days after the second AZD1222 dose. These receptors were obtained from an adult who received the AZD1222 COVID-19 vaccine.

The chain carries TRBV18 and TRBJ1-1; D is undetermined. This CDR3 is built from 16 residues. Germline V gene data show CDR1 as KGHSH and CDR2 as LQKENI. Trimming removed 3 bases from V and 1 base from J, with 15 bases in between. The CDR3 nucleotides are TGTGCCAGCTCACCCAATCGGTACCGGACGAACACTGAAGCTTTCTTT. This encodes CASSPNRYRTNTEAFF.

This CDR3 is CASRVESGGANVLTF. The DNA of the CDR3 is TGTGCCAGCAGGGTGGAGAGTGGTGGGGCCAACGTCCTGACTTTC. The chain recombines TRBV3-1 (or the pseudogene TRBV3-2) with TRBJ2-6, with D unresolved. The ends were cut back, 6 bases at V and 3 bases at J, with 12 bases in the middle. CDR1 and CDR2 (germline): LGHDT, YNNKEL (reference sequence). This CDR3 comprises 15 residues.

The CDR3 DNA reads TGTGCCAGCTCACAGGGCCAAGGGAATCAGCCCCAGCATTTT. The encoded protein is CASSQGQGNQPQHF. V gene TRBV18 combines with J gene TRBJ1-5; D uncertain. CDR1 KGHSH and CDR2 LQKENI come from the germline V gene. Between the trimmed V and J ends, which lost 4 bases and 4 bases, there was a span of 11 bases. The CDR3 runs to 14 residues.

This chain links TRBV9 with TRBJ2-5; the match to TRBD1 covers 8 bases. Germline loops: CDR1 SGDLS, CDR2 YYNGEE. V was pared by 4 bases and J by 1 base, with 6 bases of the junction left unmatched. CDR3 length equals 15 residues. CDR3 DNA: TGTGCCAGCAGCTCAGGGACAGGCCCCCAAGAGACCCAGTACTTC. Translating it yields CASSSGTGPQETQYF. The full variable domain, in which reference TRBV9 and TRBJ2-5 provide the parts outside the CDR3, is DSGVTQTPKHLITATGQRVTLRCSPRSGDLSVYWYQQSLDQGLQFLIQYYNGEERAKGNILERFSAQQFPDLHSELNLSSLELGDSALYFCASSSGTGPQETQYFGPGTRLLVL.

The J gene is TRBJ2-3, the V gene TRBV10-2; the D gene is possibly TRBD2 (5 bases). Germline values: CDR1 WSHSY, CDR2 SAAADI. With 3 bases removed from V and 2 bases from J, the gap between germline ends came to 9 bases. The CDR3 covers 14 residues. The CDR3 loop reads CASSDLALTDTQYF. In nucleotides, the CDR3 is TGCGCCAGCAGTGACCTAGCCCTCACAGATACGCAGTATTTT.

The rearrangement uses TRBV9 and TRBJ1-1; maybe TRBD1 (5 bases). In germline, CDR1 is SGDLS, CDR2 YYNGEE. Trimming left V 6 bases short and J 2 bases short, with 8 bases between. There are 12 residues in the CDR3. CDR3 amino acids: CASTRVNTEAFF. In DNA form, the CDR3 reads TGTGCCAGCACCAGGGTAAACACTGAAGCTTTCTTT.

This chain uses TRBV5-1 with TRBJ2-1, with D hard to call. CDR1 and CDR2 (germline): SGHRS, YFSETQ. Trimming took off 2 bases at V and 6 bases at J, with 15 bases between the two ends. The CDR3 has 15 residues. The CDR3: CASSFSGPDLNEQFF. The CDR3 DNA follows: TGCGCCAGCAGCTTTAGTGGGCCCGACCTCAATGAGCAGTTCTTC.

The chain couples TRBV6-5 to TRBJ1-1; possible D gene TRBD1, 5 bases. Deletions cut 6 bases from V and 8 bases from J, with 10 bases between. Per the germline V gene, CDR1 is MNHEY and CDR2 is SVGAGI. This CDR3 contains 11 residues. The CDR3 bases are TGTGCCAGCAGCACTAAGGGGGAAGCTTTCTTT. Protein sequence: CASSTKGEAFF.

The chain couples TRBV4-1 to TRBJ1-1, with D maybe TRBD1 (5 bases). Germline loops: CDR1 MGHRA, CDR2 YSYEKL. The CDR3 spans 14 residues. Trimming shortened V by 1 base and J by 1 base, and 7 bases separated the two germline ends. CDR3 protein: CASSQVGGNTEAFF. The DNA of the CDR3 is TGCGCCAGCAGCCAAGTCGGGGGGAACACTGAAGCTTTCTTT.

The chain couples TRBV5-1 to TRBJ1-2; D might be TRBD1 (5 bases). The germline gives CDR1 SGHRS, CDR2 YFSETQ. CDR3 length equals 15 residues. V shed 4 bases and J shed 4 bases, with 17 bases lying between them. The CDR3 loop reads CASSPRNGGVYGYTF. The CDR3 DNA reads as TGCGCCAGCAGCCCGCGGAATGGGGGGGTCTATGGCTACACCTTC.

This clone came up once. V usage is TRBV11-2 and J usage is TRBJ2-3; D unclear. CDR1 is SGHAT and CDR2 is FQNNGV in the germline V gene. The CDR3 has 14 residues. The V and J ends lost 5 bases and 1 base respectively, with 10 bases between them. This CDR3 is CASSEFAGTDTQYF. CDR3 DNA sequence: TGTGCCAGCAGCGAGTTCGCGGGCACAGATACGCAGTATTTT. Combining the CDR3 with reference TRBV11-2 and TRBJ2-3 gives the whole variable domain EAGVAQSPRYKIIEKRQSVAFWCNPISGHATLYWYQQILGQGPKLLIQFQNNGVVDDSQLPKDRFSAERLKGVDSTLKIQPAKLEDSAVYLCASSEFAGTDTQYFGPGTRLTVL.

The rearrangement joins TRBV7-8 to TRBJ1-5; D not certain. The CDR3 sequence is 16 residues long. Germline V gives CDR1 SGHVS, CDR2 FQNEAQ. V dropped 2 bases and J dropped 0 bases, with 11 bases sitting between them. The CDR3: CASSLSTFNSNQPQHF. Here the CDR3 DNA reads TGTGCCAGCAGCTTAAGCACCTTTAATAGCAATCAGCCCCAGCATTTT.

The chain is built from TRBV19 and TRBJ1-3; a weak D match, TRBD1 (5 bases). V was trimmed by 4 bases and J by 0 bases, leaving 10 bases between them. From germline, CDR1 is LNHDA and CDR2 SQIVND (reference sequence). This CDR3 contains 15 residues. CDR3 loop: CASSRMGRSGNTIYF. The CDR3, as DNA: TGTGCCAGTAGTAGAATGGGACGCTCTGGAAACACCATATATTTT.

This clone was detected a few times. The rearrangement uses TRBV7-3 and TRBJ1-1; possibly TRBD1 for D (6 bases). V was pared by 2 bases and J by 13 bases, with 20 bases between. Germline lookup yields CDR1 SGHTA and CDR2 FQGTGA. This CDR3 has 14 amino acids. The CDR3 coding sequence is TGTGCCAGCAGCTTAGGGGGGCTCGGGGCCACGAGTTTCTTT. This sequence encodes CASSLGGLGATSFF.

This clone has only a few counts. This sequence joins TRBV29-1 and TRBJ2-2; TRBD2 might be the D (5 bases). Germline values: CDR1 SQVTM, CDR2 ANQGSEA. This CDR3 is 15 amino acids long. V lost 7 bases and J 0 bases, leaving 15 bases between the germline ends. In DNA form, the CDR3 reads TGCAGCGCCCTAACGGGGATGGCGAACACCGGGGAGCTGTTTTTT. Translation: CSALTGMANTGELFF.

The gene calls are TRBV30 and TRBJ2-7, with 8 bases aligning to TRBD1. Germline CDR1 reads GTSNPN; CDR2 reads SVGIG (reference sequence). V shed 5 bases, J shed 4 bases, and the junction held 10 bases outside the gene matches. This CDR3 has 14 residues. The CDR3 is CAWETGTGSYEQYF. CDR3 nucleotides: TGTGCCTGGGAGACCGGGACAGGAAGTTACGAGCAGTACTTC.

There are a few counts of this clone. The CDR3 spells CASSETRDRYNSPLHF. DNA for the CDR3: TGTGCCAGCAGTGAAACCCGGGACAGATATAATTCACCCCTCCACTTT. The V call is TRBV2, the J call TRBJ1-6; 7 bases align to TRBD1. Per the germline V gene, CDR1 is SNHLY and CDR2 is FYNNEI. This CDR3 region has 16 residues. The V gene end was trimmed by 2 bases and the J gene end by 4 bases; junction bases not matched to a gene: 5. The full variable domain, completed using reference TRBV2 and TRBJ1-6, is EPEVTQTPSHQVTQMGQEVILRCVPISNHLYFYWYRQILGQKVEFLVSFYNNEISEKSEIFDDQFSVERPDGSNFTLKIRSTKLEDSAMYFCASSETRDRYNSPLHFGNGTRLTVT.

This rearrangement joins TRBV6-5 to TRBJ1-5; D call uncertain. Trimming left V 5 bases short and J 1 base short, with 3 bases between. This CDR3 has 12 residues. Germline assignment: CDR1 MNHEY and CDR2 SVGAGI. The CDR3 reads CASSRSNQPQHF. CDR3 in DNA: TGTGCCAGCAGTAGGAGCAATCAGCCCCAGCATTTT.

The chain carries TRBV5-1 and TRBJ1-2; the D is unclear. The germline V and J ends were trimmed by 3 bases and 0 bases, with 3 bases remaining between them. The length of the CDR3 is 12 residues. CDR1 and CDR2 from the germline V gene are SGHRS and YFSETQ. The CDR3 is CASSSTNYGYTF. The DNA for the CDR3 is TGCGCCAGCAGCTCGACTAACTATGGCTACACCTTC.

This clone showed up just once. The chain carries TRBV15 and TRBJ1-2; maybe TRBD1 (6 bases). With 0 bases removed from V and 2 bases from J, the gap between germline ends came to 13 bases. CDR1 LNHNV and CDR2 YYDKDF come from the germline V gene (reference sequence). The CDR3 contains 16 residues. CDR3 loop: CATSRDLSDSNYGYTF. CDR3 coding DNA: TGTGCCACCAGCAGAGATCTGTCGGACAGCAACTATGGCTACACCTTC.

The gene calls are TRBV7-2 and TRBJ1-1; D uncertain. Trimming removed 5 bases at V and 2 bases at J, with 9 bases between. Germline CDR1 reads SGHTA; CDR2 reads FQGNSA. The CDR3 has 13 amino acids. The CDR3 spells CASSRDRNTEAFF. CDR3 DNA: TGTGCCAGCAGCCGAGACCGTAACACTGAAGCTTTCTTT.

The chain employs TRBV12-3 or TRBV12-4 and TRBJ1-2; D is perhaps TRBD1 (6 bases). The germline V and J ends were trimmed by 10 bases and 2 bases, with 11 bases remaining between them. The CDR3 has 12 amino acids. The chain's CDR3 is CAIIRGNYGYTF. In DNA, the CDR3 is TGTGCCATTATAAGGGGGAACTATGGCTACACCTTC.

The DNA of the CDR3 is TGTGCCAGCAGCTTCGAGGGGGGAGGCACAGATACGCAGTATTTT. Its translation: CASSFEGGGTDTQYF. V and J are TRBV7-9 and TRBJ2-3; D tentatively reads TRBD1 or TRBD2 (6 bases each). The CDR3 contains 15 residues. Germline assignment: CDR1 SEHNR and CDR2 FQNEAQ (reference sequence). The V end lost 3 bases, the J end lost 1 base, and 11 bases lay between the germline ends. The entire variable domain, with the rest obtained from reference TRBV7-9 and TRBJ2-3, is as follows: DTGVSQNPRHKITKRGQNVTFRCDPISEHNRLYWYRQTLGQGPEFLTYFQNEAQLEKSRLLSDRFSAERPKGSFSTLEIQRTEQGDSAMYLCASSFEGGGTDTQYFGPGTRLTVL.

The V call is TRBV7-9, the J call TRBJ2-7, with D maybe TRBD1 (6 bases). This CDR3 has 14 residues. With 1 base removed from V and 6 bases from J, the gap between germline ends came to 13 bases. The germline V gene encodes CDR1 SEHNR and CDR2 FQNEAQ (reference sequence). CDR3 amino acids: CASSLGGQFREQYF. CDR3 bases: TGTGCCAGCAGCTTAGGCGGACAGTTCCGCGAGCAGTACTTC. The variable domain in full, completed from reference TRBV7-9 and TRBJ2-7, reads DTGVSQNPRHKITKRGQNVTFRCDPISEHNRLYWYRQTLGQGPEFLTYFQNEAQLEKSRLLSDRFSAERPKGSFSTLEIQRTEQGDSAMYLCASSLGGQFREQYFGPGTRLTVT.

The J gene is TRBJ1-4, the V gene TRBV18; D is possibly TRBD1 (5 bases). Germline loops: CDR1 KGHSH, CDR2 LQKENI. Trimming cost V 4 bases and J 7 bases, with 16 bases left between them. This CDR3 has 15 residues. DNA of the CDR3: TGTGCCAGCTCACGGGGGAGGCAGGAGTTTGAAAAACTGTTTTTT. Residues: CASSRGRQEFEKLFF. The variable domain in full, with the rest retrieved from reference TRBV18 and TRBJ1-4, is NAGVMQNPRHLVRRRGQEARLRCSPMKGHSHVYWYRQLPEEGLKFMVYLQKENIIDESGMPKERFSAEFPKEGPSILRIQQVVRGDSAAYFCASSRGRQEFEKLFFGSGTQLSVL.

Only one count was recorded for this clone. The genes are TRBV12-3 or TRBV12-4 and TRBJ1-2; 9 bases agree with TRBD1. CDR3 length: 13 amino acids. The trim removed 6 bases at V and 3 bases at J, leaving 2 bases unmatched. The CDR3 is CASRTGGDYGYTF. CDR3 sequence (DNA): TGTGCCAGCAGAACAGGGGGCGACTATGGCTACACCTTC.

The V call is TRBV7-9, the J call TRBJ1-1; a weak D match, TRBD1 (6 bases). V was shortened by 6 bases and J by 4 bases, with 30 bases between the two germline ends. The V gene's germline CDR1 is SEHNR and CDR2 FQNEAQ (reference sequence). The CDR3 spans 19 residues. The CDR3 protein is CASSLRIYRDMLVSTEAFF. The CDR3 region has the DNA TGTGCCAGCAGTCTTAGGATATACCGGGACATGCTTGTGAGCACTGAAGCTTTCTTT. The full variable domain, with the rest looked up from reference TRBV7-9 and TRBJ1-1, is DTGVSQNPRHKITKRGQNVTFRCDPISEHNRLYWYRQTLGQGPEFLTYFQNEAQLEKSRLLSDRFSAERPKGSFSTLEIQRTEQGDSAMYLCASSLRIYRDMLVSTEAFFGQGTRLTVV.

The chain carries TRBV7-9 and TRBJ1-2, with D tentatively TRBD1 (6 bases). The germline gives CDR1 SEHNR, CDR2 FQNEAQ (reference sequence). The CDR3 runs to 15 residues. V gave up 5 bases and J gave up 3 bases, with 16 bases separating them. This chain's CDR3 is CASSPGAGSDYGYTF. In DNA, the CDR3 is TGTGCCAGCAGCCCGGGGGCTGGGTCCGACTATGGCTACACCTTC. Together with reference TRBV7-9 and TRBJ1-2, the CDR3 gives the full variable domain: DTGVSQNPRHKITKRGQNVTFRCDPISEHNRLYWYRQTLGQGPEFLTYFQNEAQLEKSRLLSDRFSAERPKGSFSTLEIQRTEQGDSAMYLCASSPGAGSDYGYTFGSGTRLTVV.

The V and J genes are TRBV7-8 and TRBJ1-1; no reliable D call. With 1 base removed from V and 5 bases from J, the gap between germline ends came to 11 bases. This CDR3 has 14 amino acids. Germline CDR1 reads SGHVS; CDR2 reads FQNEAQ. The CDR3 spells CASSLGGVGTEAFF. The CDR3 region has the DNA TGTGCCAGCAGCTTAGGCGGAGTGGGGACTGAAGCTTTCTTT.